This T cell receptor beta chain was identified during a study of blood T cell repertoires in COVID-19. For the study at large: Some COVID-19 samples were acute and others convalescent; all came from the United States, Italy and Spain.

Here immunoSEQ multiplex PCR was the method, and the copy in TCRdb shows in-frame clones only, minus some. The data contain roughly 220,000 clones, about nine tenths of them singletons. All enrollees were about 18 to 100 years old and from fewer than 30 US areas. The V gene's germline CDR1 is KGHDR and CDR2 SFDVKD. Trimming took 3 bases from V and 5 from J; bases not matched to a gene: 13. The CDR3 loop spans 18 amino acids. The V gene is TRBV24-1, the J gene TRBJ2-1, with 9 bases aligning to TRBD1. The source material was PBMCs or T cells enriched from blood (not recorded which). This TCR came from a woman between 40 and 55 years old with acute COVID-19. The CDR3 loop is CATSDPTGGRKSDNEQFF. In nucleotides, the CDR3 is TGTGCCACCAGTGATCCCACAGGGGGCCGAAAAAGTGACAATGAGCAGTTCTTC.